This paragraph reports one T cell receptor beta chain. The sample comes from a study of shared clonotypes between healthy human individuals. TCRdb's table, derived via immunoSEQ multiplex PCR, lists solely in-frame clones and lacks some. The sample carries 600,000 or so clones, roughly 98% recorded once. CD45RO-negative, CCR7-positively selected cells formed the naive CD8 fraction, excluding terminally differentiated effector memory CD45RA+ cells. Sequencing input: naive CD8+ T cells sorted from blood. The sequence came from a man aged 25-45 years in good health.

Written as DNA, the CDR3 is TGTGCCAGCACCCTTCCTAGCGGTCGGGGGGAGACCCAGTACTTC. It specifies CASTLPSGRGETQYF. V is TRBV7-8 and J is TRBJ2-5; 7 bases agree with TRBD2. Per the germline V gene, CDR1 is SGHVS and CDR2 is FQNEAQ. Losses at the gene ends were 7 bases for V and 5 bases for J; bases not matched to a gene: 13. CDR3 length equals 15 residues.